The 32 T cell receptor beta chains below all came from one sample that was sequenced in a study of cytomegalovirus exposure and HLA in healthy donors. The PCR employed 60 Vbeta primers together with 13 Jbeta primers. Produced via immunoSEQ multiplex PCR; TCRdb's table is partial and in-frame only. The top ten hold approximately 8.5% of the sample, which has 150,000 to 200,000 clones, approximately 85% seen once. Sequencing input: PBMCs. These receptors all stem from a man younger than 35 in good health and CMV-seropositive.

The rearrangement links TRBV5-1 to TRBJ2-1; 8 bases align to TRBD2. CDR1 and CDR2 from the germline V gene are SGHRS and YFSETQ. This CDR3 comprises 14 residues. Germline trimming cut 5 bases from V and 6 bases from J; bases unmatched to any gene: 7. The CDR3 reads CASSHGGASNEQFF. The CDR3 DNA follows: TGCGCCAGCAGTCACGGGGGGGCCTCCAATGAGCAGTTCTTC. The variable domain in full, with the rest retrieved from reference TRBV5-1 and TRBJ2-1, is KAGVTQTPRYLIKTRGQQVTLSCSPISGHRSVSWYQQTPGQGLQFLFEYFSETQRNKGNFPGRFSGRQFSNSRSEMNVSTLELGDSALYLCASSHGGASNEQFFGPGTRLTVL.

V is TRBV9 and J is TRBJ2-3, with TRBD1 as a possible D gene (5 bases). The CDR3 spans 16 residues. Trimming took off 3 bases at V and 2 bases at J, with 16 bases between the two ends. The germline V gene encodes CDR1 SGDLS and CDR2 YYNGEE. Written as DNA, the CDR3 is TGTGCCAGCAGCGAAATGGGCAGGGTACACACAGATACGCAGTATTTT. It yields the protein CASSEMGRVHTDTQYF.

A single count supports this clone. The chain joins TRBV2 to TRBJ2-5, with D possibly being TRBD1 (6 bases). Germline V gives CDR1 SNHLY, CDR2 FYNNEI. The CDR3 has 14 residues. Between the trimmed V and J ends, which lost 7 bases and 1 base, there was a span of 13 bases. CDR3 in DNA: TGTGCCAGCATAGGAGGACAGCGCCAAGAGACCCAGTACTTC. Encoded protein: CASIGGQRQETQYF.

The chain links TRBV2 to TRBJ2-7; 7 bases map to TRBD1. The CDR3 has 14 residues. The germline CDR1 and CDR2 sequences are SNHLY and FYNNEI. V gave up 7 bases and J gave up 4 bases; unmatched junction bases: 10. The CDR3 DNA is TGTGCCAGCATGCCGGGACAGCATCTTTACGAGCAGTACTTC. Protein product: CASMPGQHLYEQYF. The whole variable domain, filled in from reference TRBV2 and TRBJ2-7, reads EPEVTQTPSHQVTQMGQEVILRCVPISNHLYFYWYRQILGQKVEFLVSFYNNEISEKSEIFDDQFSVERPDGSNFTLKIRSTKLEDSAMYFCASMPGQHLYEQYFGPGTRLTVT.

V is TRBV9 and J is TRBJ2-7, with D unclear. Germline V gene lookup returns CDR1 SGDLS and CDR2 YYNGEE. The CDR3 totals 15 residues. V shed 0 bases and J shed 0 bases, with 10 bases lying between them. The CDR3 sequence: CASSVGAQSSYEQYF. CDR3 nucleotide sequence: TGTGCCAGCAGCGTAGGGGCGCAGAGCTCCTACGAGCAGTACTTC.

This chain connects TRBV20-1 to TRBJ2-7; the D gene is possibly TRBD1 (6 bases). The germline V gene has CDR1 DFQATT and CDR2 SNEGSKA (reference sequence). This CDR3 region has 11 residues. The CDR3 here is CSAGDRYEQYF. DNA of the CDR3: TGCAGCGCAGGGGATCGATACGAGCAGTACTTC.

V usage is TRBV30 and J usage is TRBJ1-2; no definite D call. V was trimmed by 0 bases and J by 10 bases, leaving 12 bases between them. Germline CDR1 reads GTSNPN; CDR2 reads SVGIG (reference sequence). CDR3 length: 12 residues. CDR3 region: CAWSVSPYLYTF. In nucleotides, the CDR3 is TGTGCCTGGAGTGTAAGCCCCTACCTCTACACCTTC.

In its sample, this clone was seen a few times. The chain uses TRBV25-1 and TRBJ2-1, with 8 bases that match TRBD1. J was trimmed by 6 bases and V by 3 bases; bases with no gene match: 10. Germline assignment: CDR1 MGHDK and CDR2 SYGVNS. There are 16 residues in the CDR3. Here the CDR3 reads CASSDTRTGMVNEQFF. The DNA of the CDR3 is TGTGCCAGCAGTGATACGAGGACAGGGATGGTCAATGAGCAGTTCTTC.

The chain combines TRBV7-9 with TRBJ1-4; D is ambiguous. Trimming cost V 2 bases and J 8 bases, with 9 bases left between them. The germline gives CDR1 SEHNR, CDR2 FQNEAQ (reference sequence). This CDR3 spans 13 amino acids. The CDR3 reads CASSLRSVEKLFF. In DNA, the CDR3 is TGTGCCAGCAGCTTACGGTCCGTAGAAAAACTGTTTTTT.

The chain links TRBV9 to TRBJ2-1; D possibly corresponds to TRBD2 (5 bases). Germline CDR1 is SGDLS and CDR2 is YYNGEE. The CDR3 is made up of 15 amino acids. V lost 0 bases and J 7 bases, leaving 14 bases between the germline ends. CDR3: CASSVGVFGGNEQFF. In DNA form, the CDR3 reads TGTGCCAGCAGCGTAGGGGTCTTCGGAGGAAATGAGCAGTTCTTC.

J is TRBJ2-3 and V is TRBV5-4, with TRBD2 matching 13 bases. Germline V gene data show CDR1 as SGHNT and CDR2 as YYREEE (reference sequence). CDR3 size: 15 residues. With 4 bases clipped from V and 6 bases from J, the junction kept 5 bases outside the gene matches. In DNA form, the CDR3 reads TGTGCCAGCAGCCAGTCACTAGCGGGGGGGGATACGCAGTATTTT. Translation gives CASSQSLAGGDTQYF.

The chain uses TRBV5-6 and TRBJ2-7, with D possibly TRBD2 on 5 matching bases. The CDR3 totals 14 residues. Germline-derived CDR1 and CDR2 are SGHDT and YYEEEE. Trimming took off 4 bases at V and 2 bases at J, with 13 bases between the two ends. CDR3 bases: TGTGCCAGCAGCGAGGGTGGGCTAACCTACGAGCAGTACTTC. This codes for CASSEGGLTYEQYF.

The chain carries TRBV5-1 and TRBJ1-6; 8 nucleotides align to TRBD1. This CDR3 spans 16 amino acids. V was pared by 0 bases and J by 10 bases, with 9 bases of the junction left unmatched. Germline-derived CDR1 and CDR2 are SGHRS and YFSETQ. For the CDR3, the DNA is TGCGCCAGCAGCTTGGATTCTGGGACAGGAGGGTCACCCCTCCACTTT. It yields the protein CASSLDSGTGGSPLHF.

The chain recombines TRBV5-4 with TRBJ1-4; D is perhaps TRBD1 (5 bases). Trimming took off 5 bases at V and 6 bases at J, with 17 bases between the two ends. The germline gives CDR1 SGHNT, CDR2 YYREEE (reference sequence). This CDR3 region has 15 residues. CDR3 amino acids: CASRLGPRADEKLFF. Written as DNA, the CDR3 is TGTGCCAGCAGACTTGGGCCCAGGGCGGATGAAAAACTGTTTTTT.

For the CDR3, the DNA is TGTGCCAGCAGTACTAGCGGGGGGAGGGGCAATGAGCAGTTCTTC. This gives the protein CASSTSGGRGNEQFF. The J gene is TRBJ2-1, the V gene TRBV6-5; 12 bases are shared with TRBD2. The CDR3 spans 15 residues. CDR1 and CDR2 from the germline V gene are MNHEY and SVGAGI. The J segment lost 6 bases and the V segment lost 5 bases, leaving 5 bases of the junction unmatched.

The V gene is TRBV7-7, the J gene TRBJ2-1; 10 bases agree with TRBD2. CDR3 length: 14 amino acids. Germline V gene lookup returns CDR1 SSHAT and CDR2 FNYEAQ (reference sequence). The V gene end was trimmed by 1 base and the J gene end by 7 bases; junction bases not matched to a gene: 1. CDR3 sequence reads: CASSLELAGNEQFF. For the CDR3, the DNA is TGTGCCAGCAGCTTAGAACTAGCGGGAAATGAGCAGTTCTTC.

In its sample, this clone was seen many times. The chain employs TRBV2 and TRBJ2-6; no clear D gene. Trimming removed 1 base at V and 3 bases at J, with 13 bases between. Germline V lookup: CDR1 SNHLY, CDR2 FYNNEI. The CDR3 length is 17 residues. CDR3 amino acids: CASSEEKVQVGANVLTF. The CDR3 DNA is TGTGCCAGCAGTGAAGAAAAAGTGCAGGTTGGGGCCAACGTCCTGACTTTC.

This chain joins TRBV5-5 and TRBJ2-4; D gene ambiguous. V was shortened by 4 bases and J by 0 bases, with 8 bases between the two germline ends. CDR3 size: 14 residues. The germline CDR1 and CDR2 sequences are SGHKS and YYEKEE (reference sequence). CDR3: CASSEILAKNIQYF. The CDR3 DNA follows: TGTGCCAGCAGCGAGATACTAGCCAAAAACATTCAGTACTTC.

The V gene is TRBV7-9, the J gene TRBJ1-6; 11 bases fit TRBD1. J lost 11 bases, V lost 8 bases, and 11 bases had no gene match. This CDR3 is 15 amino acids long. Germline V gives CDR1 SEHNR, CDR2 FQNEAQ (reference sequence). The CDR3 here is CASRLSRDRGTPLHF. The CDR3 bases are TGTGCCAGCCGTCTATCTCGGGACAGGGGGACACCCCTCCACTTT.

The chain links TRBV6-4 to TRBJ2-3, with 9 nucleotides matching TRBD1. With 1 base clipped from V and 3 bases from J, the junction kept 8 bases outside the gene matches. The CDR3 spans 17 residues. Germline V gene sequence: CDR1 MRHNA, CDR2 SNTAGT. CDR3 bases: TGTGCCAGCAGTGACTATTATGACAGGGGGGGGACAGATACGCAGTATTTT. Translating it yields CASSDYYDRGGTDTQYF.

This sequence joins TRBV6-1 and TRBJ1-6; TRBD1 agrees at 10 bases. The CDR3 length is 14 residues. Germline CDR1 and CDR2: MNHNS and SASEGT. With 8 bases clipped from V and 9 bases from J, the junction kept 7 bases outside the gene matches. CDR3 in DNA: TGTGCCAGCCATAAGGGACAGGGGCCTTCACCCCTCCACTTT. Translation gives CASHKGQGPSPLHF.

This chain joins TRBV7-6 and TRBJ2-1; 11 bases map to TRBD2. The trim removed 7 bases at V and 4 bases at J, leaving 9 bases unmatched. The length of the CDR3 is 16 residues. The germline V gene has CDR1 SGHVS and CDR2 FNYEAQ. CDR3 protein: CASTLAGGRTYNEQFF. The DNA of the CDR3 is TGTGCCAGCACCCTAGCGGGGGGAAGGACTTACAATGAGCAGTTCTTC.

Written as DNA, the CDR3 is TGTGCCAGCAGTGAAATCTCAGGGGGCGCTCGTGGCTACACCTTC. Translating it yields CASSEISGGARGYTF. This sequence joins TRBV6-1 and TRBJ1-2; 8 bases map to TRBD1. V lost 2 bases, J lost 7 bases, and 9 bases stayed unmatched. CDR1 is MNHNS, CDR2 SASEGT, per germline. This CDR3 is built from 15 residues.

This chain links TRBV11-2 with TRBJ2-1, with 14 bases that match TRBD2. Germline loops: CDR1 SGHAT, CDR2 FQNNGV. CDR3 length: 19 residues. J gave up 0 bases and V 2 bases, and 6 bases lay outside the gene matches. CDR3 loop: CASSLKLGTSGSSYNEQFF. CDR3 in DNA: TGTGCCAGCAGCTTAAAATTGGGGACTAGCGGGAGCTCCTACAATGAGCAGTTCTTC.

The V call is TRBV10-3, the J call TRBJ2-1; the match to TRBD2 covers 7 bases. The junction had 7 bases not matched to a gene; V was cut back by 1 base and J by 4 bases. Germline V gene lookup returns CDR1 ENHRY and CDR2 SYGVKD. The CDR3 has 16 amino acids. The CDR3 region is CAISEFGGGDYNEQFF. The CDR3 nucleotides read TGTGCCATCAGTGAGTTTGGCGGGGGAGATTACAATGAGCAGTTCTTC.

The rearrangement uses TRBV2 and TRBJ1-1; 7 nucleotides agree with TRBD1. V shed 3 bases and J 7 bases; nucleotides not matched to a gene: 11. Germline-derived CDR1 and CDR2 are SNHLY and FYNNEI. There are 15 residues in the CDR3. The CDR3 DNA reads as TGTGCCAGCAGTGACCCCAACACAGGGGCGATTGAAGCTTTCTTT. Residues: CASSDPNTGAIEAFF.

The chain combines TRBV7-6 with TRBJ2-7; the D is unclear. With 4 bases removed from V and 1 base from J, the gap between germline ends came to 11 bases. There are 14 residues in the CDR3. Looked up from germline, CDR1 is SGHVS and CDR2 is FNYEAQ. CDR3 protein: CASSSLAVSYEQYF. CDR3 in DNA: TGTGCCAGCAGCTCCCTCGCGGTTTCCTACGAGCAGTACTTC. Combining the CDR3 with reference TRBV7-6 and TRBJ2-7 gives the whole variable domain GAGVSQSPRYKVTKRGQDVALRCDPISGHVSLYWYRQALGQGPEFLTYFNYEAQQDKSGLPNDRFSAERPEGSISTLTIQRTEQRDSAMYRCASSSLAVSYEQYFGPGTRLTVT.

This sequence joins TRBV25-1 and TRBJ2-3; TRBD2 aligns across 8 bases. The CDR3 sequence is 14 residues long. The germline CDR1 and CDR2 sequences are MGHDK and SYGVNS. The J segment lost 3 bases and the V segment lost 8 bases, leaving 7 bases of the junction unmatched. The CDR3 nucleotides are TGTGCCAGCTGCCTAAGCGGGGGAACAGATACGCAGTATTTT. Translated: CASCLSGGTDTQYF.

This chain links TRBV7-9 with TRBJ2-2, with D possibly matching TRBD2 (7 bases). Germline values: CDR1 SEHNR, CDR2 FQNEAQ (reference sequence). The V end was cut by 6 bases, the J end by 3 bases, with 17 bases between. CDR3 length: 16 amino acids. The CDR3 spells CASSSEGGQDTGELFF. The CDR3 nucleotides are TGTGCCAGCAGTTCCGAGGGGGGGCAGGACACCGGGGAGCTGTTTTTT.

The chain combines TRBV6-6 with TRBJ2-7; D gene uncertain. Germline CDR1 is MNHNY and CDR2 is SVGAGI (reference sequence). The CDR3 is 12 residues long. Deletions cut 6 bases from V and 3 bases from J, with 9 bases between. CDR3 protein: CASSVDNYEQYF. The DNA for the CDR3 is TGTGCCAGCAGCGTTGACAACTACGAGCAGTACTTC.

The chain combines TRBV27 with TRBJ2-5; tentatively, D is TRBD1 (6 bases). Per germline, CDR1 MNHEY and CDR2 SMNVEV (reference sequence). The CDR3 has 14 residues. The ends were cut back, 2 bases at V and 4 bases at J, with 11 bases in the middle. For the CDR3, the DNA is TGTGCCAGCAGTTTAAGTTGGGACATAGAGACCCAGTACTTC. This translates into CASSLSWDIETQYF.

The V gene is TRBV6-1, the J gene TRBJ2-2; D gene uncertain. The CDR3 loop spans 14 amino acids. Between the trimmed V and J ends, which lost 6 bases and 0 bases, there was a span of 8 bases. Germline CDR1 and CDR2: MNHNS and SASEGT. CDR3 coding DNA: TGTGCCAGCAGGGAGTTCGCGAACACCGGGGAGCTGTTTTTT. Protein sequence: CASREFANTGELFF.